These T cell receptor beta chains were read from a single sample in a study of Graves' ophthalmopathy and Graves' hyperthyroidism. TCRdb analysed the multiplex PCR reads with MiXCR anew, one entry per CDR3 protein. Of around 1.1 million distinct CDR3 sequences in the sample, roughly 35% were seen once. The sequencing input was peripheral blood or thyroid tissue (not recorded which). These receptors all stem from an adult man with Graves' hyperthyroidism. Both conserved end residues are part of each CDR3. The D gene is left open where the match is weak. The size field is filled for only some rows; it gives once, few, many or a size class.

j_call d_call clone_size v_call cdr3_aa cdr3_nt
TRBJ1-4 NA NA TRBV15 CATSRAVFEGLFF TGTGCCACCAGCAGAGCCGTGTTTGAAGGACTGTTTTTT
TRBJ1-6 NA few TRBV12-3/TRBV12-4 CASSFGLAEETLHF TGTGCCAGCAGCTTCGGACTAGCGGAAGAGACACTCCACTTT
TRBJ1-2 TRBD1 many TRBV29-1 CSFMTGAYGYTF TGCAGCTTTATGACAGGGGCCTATGGCTACACCTTC
TRBJ2-7 NA many TRBV4-1 CASSQDKGALTYEQYF TGCGCCAGCAGCCAAGACAAAGGGGCGCTAACCTACGAGCAGTACTTC
TRBJ1-3 TRBD1 many TRBV7-3 CASSSRGLGNTIYF TGTGCCAGCAGCTCCAGGGGGCTCGGAAACACCATATATTTT
TRBJ2-2 TRBD2 NA TRBV20-1 CSAGPGLAGVSGELFF TGCAGTGCTGGACCGGGACTAGCGGGAGTGTCCGGGGAGCTGTTTTTT
TRBJ1-1 NA NA TRBV7-8 CASSLVAKTLEAFF TGTGCCAGCAGCTTAGTGGCGAAGACCCTTGAAGCTTTCTTT
TRBJ1-1 NA few TRBV5-1 CASSLVGSQNTEAFF TGCGCCAGCAGCTTGGTGGGCAGTCAAAACACTGAAGCTTTCTTT
TRBJ2-4 NA NA TRBV2 CASSEGAKNIQYF TGTGCCAGCAGTGAGGGGGCCAAAAACATTCAGTACTTC
TRBJ2-6 NA NA TRBV14 CASMRVRGALTGANVLTF TGTGCCAGCATGAGGGTCAGGGGGGCTCTAACTGGGGCCAACGTCCTGACTTTC
TRBJ2-7 NA few TRBV6-5 CASSPDRPDIFYEQYF TGTGCCAGCAGTCCCGATCGACCCGACATCTTTTACGAGCAGTACTTC
TRBJ2-7 NA NA TRBV6-6 CASSYWGRMNEQYF TGTGCCAGCAGTTACTGGGGAAGGATGAACGAGCAGTACTTC
TRBJ2-7 NA many TRBV12-3/TRBV12-4 CASSYVVGEQYF TGTGCCAGCAGTTACGTTGTCGGCGAGCAGTACTTC
TRBJ2-5 NA many TRBV11-2 CASSTGLVETQYF TGTGCCAGCAGCACCGGCCTAGTGGAGACCCAGTACTTC
TRBJ2-7 NA few TRBV12-3/TRBV12-4 CASSLGEEFHEQYF TGTGCCAGCAGCTTGGGAGAGGAATTCCACGAGCAGTACTTC
TRBJ1-4 TRBD1 NA TRBV7-8 CASSSRGPNEKLFF TGTGCCAGCAGCTCCAGGGGGCCTAATGAAAAACTGTTTTTT
TRBJ2-7 NA NA TRBV7-8 CAWKISYEQYF TGTGCCTGGAAGATCTCCTACGAGCAGTACTTC
TRBJ1-2 TRBD1 many TRBV7-9 CASSFGQGARGYTF TGTGCCAGCAGCTTCGGACAGGGGGCGAGAGGCTACACCTTC
TRBJ2-5 NA NA TRBV20-1 CSARLINQETQSF TGCAGTGCCAGGTTAATAAATCAAGAGACCCAGTCCTTC
TRBJ1-2 NA NA TRBV10-3 CAISARIVDGYTF TGTGCCATCAGTGCTAGAATCGTGGATGGCTACACCTTC
TRBJ1-2 NA NA TRBV27 CASGLGGRSGGYTF TGTGCCAGCGGCTTGGGGGGGCGAAGCGGTGGCTACACCTTC
TRBJ1-6 NA few TRBV12-3/TRBV12-4 CASTRGVSPLHF TGTGCCAGCACCCGAGGCGTCTCACCCCTCCACTTT
TRBJ1-1 NA NA TRBV4-3 CASSQAAQGTAFF TGCGCCAGCAGCCAAGCCGCACAGGGTACAGCTTTCTTT
TRBJ2-7 NA once TRBV6-5 CASNVQDYEQYF TGTGCCAGCAACGTACAGGACTACGAGCAGTACTTC